This record looks at one T cell receptor beta chain sequence and its context. Profiled with immunoSEQ multiplex PCR; TCRdb holds only in-frame clones, not every one. The table has hundreds of thousands of clones, around 87% seen once. This record comes from a study of shared T cell receptors in the human thymus. Per germline, CDR1 ENHRY and CDR2 SYGVKD. The CDR3 loop spans 15 amino acids. The junction had 1 base not matched to a gene; V was cut back by 2 bases and J by 0 bases. The sample was also linked to a second study, of human thymus T cells. That paper notes: Highly overlapping thymic repertoires among unrelated individuals were reported in related research.

This receptor was taken from a boy younger than two with a congenital heart defect. The chain uses TRBV10-3 and TRBJ2-7; 10 nucleotides align to TRBD2. Source material: thymocytes. The DNA for the CDR3 is TGTGCCATCAGTGAGGGGACTAGCGACTCCTACGAGCAGTACTTC. It yields the protein CAISEGTSDSYEQYF.